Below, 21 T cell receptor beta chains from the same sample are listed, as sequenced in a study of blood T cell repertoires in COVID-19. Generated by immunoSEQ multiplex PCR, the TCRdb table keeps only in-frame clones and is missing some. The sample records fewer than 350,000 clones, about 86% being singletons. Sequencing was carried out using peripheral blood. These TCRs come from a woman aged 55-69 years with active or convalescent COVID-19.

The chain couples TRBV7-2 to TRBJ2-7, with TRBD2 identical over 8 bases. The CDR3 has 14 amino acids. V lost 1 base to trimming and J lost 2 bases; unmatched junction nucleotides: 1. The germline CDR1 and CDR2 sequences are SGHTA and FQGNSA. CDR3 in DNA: TGTGCCAGCAGCTTAGAGCGGGGGCCCTACGAGCAGTACTTC. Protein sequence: CASSLERGPYEQYF.

CDR3: CASSPQGHPNYGYTF. The CDR3 DNA reads TGCGCCAGCAGCCCACAGGGGCACCCTAACTATGGCTACACCTTC. The chain has TRBV5-1 and TRBJ1-2; 7 nucleotides agree with TRBD1. The V and J ends lost 4 bases and 0 bases, in that order; junction bases with no gene match: 6. The CDR3 covers 15 residues. Germline V gene lookup returns CDR1 SGHRS and CDR2 YFSETQ.

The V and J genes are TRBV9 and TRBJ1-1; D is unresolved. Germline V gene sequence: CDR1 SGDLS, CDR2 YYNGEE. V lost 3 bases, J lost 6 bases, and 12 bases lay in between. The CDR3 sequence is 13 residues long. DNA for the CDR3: TGTGCCAGCAGCGACGGAGGTTCGGCTGAAGCTTTCTTT. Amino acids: CASSDGGSAEAFF. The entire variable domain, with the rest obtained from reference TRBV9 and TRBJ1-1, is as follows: DSGVTQTPKHLITATGQRVTLRCSPRSGDLSVYWYQQSLDQGLQFLIQYYNGEERAKGNILERFSAQQFPDLHSELNLSSLELGDSALYFCASSDGGSAEAFFGQGTRLTVV.

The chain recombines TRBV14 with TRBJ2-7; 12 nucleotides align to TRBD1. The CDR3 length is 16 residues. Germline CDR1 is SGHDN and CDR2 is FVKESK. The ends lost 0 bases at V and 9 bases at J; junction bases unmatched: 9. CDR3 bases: TGTGCCAGCAGCCAAGACCTCCCCGGGACAGGGGGCGGGCAGTACTTC. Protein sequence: CASSQDLPGTGGGQYF. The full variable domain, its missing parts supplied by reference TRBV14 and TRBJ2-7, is EAGVTQFPSHSVIEKGQTVTLRCDPISGHDNLYWYRRVMGKEIKFLLHFVKESKQDESGMPNNRFLAERTGGTYSTLKVQPAELEDSGVYFCASSQDLPGTGGGQYFGPGTRLTVT.

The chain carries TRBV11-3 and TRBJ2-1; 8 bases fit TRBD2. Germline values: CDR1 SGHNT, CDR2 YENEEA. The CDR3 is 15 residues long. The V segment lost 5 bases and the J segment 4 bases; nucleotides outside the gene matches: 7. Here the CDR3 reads CASSLRGGAYNEQFF. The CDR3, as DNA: TGTGCCAGCAGCCTCCGGGGGGGCGCATACAATGAGCAGTTCTTC.

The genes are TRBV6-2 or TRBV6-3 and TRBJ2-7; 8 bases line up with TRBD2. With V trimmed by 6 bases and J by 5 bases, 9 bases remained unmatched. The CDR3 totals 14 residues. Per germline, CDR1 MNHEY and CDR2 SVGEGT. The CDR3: CASSTGLEAHEQYF. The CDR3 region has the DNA TGTGCCAGCAGCACGGGACTAGAAGCACACGAGCAGTACTTC.

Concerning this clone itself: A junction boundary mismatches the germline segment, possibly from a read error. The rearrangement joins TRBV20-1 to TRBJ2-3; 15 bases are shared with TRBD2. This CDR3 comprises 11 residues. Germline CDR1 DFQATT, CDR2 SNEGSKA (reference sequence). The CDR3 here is CSARTSGGVGF. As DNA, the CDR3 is TGCAGTGCAAGGACTAGCGGGGGGGTGGGTTTT.

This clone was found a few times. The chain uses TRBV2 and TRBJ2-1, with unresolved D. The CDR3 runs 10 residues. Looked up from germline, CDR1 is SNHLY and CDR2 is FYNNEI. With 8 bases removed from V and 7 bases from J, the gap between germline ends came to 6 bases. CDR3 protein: CASSTNEQFF. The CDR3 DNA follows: TGTGCCAGCTCTACTAATGAGCAGTTCTTC.

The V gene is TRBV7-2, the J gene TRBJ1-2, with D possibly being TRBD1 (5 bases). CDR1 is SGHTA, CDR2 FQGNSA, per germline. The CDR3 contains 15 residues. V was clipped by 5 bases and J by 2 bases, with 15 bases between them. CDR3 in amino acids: CASSPAAGGNYGYTF. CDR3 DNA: TGTGCCAGCAGCCCAGCGGCGGGGGGGAACTATGGCTACACCTTC. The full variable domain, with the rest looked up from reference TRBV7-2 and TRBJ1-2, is GAGVSQSPSNKVTEKGKDVELRCDPISGHTALYWYRQSLGQGLEFLIYFQGNSAPDKSGLPSDRFSAERTGGSVSTLTIQRTQQEDSAVYLCASSPAAGGNYGYTFGSGTRLTVV.

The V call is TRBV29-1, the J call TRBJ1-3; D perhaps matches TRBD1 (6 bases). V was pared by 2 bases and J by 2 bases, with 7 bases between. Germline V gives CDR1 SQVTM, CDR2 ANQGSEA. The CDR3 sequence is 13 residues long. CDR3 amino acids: CSVEKGAGNTIYF. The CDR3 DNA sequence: TGCAGCGTTGAAAAGGGGGCTGGAAACACCATATATTTT. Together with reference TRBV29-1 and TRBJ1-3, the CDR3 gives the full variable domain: SAVISQKPSRDICQRGTSLTIQCQVDSQVTMMFWYRQQPGQSLTLIATANQGSEATYESGFVIDKFPISRPNLTFSTLTVSNMSPEDSSIYLCSVEKGAGNTIYFGEGSWLTVV.

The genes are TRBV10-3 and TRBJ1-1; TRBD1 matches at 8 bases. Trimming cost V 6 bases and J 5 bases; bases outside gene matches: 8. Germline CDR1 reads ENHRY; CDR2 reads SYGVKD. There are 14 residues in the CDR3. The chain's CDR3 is CAIRRTGKETEAFF. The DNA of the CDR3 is TGTGCCATCAGGAGGACAGGGAAAGAAACTGAAGCTTTCTTT.

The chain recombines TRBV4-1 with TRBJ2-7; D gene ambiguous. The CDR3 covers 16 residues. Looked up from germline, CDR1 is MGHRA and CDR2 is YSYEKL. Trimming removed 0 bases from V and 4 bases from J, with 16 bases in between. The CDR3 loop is CASSQDLGQRAYEQYF. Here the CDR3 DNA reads TGCGCCAGCAGCCAAGATCTAGGCCAAAGAGCGTACGAGCAGTACTTC.

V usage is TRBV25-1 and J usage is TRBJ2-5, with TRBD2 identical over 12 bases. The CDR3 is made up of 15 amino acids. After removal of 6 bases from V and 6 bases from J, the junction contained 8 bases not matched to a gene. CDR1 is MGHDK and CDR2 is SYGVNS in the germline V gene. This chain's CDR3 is CASSPSGGAGKTQYF. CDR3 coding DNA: TGTGCCAGCAGCCCTAGCGGGGGGGCCGGGAAGACCCAGTACTTC.

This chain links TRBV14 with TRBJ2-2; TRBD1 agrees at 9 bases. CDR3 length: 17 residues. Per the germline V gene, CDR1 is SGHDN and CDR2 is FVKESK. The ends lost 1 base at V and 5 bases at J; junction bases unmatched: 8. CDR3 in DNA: TGTGCCAGCAGCCAAGGCATACAGGGGGCCGTGACCGGGGAGCTGTTTTTT. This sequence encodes CASSQGIQGAVTGELFF.

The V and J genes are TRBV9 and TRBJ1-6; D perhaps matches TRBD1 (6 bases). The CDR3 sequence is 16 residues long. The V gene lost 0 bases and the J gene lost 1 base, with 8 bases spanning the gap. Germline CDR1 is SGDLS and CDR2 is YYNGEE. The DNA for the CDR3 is TGTGCCAGCAGCGTAGACAGGGAATCCTATAATTCACCCCTCCACTTT. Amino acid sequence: CASSVDRESYNSPLHF.

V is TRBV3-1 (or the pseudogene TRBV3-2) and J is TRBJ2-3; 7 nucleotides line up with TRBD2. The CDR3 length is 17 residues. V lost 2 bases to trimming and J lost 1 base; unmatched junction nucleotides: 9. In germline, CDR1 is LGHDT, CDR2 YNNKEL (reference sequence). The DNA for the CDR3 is TGTGCCAGCAGCCAAATCTCGGGGGGACTCCGCACAGATACGCAGTATTTT. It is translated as CASSQISGGLRTDTQYF.

Here the CDR3 reads CASSPSEDRGFEQYF. In DNA form, the CDR3 reads TGTGCCAGCTCACCATCGGAGGACAGGGGTTTCGAGCAGTACTTC. This chain uses TRBV18 with TRBJ2-7, with TRBD1 identical over 9 bases. The ends lost 2 bases at V and 6 bases at J; junction bases unmatched: 8. The germline gives CDR1 KGHSH, CDR2 LQKENI. CDR3 length: 15 amino acids.

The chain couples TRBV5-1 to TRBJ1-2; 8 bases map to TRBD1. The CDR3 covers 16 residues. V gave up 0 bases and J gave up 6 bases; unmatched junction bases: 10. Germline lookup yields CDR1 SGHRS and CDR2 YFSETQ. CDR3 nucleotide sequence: TGCGCCAGCAGCTTGGCCTTAGGACAGGGCAAAGATGGCTACACCTTC. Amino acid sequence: CASSLALGQGKDGYTF.

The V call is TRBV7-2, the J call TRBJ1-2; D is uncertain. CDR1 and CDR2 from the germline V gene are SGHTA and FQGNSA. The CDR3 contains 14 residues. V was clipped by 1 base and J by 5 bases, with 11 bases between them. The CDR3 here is CASSLGATEYGYTF. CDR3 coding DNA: TGTGCCAGCAGCTTAGGGGCGACGGAATATGGCTACACCTTC.

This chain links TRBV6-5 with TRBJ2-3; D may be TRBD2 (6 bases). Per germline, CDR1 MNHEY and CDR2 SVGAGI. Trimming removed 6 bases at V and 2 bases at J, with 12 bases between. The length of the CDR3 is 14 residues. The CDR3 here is CASREGLFTDTQYF. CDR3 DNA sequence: TGTGCCAGCAGAGAGGGACTGTTCACAGATACGCAGTATTTT.

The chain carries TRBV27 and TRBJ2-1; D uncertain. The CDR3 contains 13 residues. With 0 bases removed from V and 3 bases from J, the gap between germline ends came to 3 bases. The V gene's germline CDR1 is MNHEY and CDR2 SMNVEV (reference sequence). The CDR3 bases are TGTGCCAGCAGTTTATCCAGCTACAATGAGCAGTTCTTC. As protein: CASSLSSYNEQFF.